A selection of T cell receptor beta chains follows, all from one sample in a study of T cells in Graves' hyperthyroidism and ophthalmopathy. TCRdb reanalysed the multiplex PCR reads using MiXCR and keeps one entry per CDR3 protein. This sample has some 490,000 distinct CDR3 sequences, with about 20% found just once. Sequencing was done on a sample of blood. The receptors derive from a woman aged 70-85 years with Graves' ophthalmopathy. Both conserved end residues are part of each CDR3. Fields, in order: J gene, clone size, D gene, V gene, CDR3 length, CDR3 DNA, CDR3 protein. The D gene is left open where the match is weak. Some rows mark clone size as missing; the rest say once, few, many or name a class of expanded clone.

TRBJ1-1 | . | . | TRBV3-1 | 14 | TGTGCCAGCAGCCAAGATATCATACAGAGGGTAGCTTTCTTT | CASSQDIIQRVAFF
TRBJ1-1 | once | . | TRBV5-1 | 14 | TGCGCCAGCAGCTCGGTCTTTGGGGACACTGAAGCTTTCTTT | CASSSVFGDTEAFF
TRBJ2-1 | many | TRBD2 | TRBV5-1 | 15 | TGCGCCAGCAGCCCGAGGACTAGCGGATACAATGAGCAGTTCTTC | CASSPRTSGYNEQFF
TRBJ1-3 | few | . | TRBV6-2/TRBV6-3 | 15 | TGTGCCAGCGCCGAAAGCGGGGGGCTCGGAAACACCATATATTTT | CASAESGGLGNTIYF
TRBJ1-1 | . | . | TRBV12-3/TRBV12-4 | 17 | TGTGCCAGCAGTTTATGGGCGGGAGGGGCAGGCGTAAGTCAAGCTTTCTTT | CASSLWAGGAGVSQAFF
TRBJ1-2 | few | . | TRBV3-1 | 14 | TGTGCCAGCAGTCTTGGTAAGAGTAACTATGGCTACACCTTC | CASSLGKSNYGYTF
TRBJ2-7 | . | . | TRBV20-1 | 12 | TGCAGTGCCGGGGACTCGACCTACGAGCAGTACTTC | CSAGDSTYEQYF
TRBJ1-1 | . | . | TRBV9 | 17 | TGTGCCAGCAGCTCAGACCCTTGGTCCTCGGAGGTCACTGAAGCTTTCTTT | CASSSDPWSSEVTEAFF
TRBJ1-1 | many | TRBD1 | TRBV7-2 | 14 | TGTGCCAGCAGTTATAGACAGGGGGAGGCTGAAGCTTTCTTT | CASSYRQGEAEAFF
TRBJ2-5 | . | TRBD1 | TRBV5-1 | 16 | TGCGCCAGCAGCTTGGCCGCCGGACAGGGTTTTGAGACCCAGTACTTC | CASSLAAGQGFETQYF
TRBJ2-7 | . | . | TRBV5-1 | 14 | TGCGCCAGCAGCGGAGGGGAACTCGCCTACGAGCAGTACTTC | CASSGGELAYEQYF
TRBJ2-7 | few | TRBD2 | TRBV7-2 | 17 | TGTGCCAGCAGCTTCTCGGGACTAGCGGGAGGGAGGTACGAGCAGTACTTC | CASSFSGLAGGRYEQYF
TRBJ2-1 | . | TRBD2 | TRBV6-2/TRBV6-3 | 14 | TGTGCCAGCAGATGGACTAGCGGTTACAATGAGCAGTTCTTC | CASRWTSGYNEQFF
TRBJ1-2 | . | . | TRBV6-1 | 14 | TGTGCCAGCAGTGAAGGGGGCGGCGGCTATGGCTACACCTTC | CASSEGGGGYGYTF
TRBJ2-3 | . | TRBD2 | TRBV7-8 | 16 | TGTGCCAGCAGCCCGCAGACTAGCGGGAGCACAGATACGCAGTATTTT | CASSPQTSGSTDTQYF
TRBJ2-7 | . | . | TRBV6-1 | 12 | TGTGCCAGCAGCCGTAAGCCCTACGAGCAGTACTTC | CASSRKPYEQYF
TRBJ1-2 | . | . | TRBV29-1 | 11 | TGCAGCGTTGAGGTGGGGCGCGGCTACACCTTC | CSVEVGRGYTF
TRBJ1-6 | few | TRBD1 | TRBV20-1 | 15 | TGCAGTGCTAGATACCCGACAGGGGGGAATTCACCCCTCCACTTT | CSARYPTGGNSPLHF
TRBJ2-7 | few | TRBD2 | TRBV6-2/TRBV6-3 | 15 | TGTGCCAGCCATCCCCCCAGCGGGAGAGACTACGAGCAGTACTTC | CASHPPSGRDYEQYF
TRBJ2-1 | many | . | TRBV11-2 | 11 | TGTGCCAGCAACCACTACAATGAGCAGTTCTTC | CASNHYNEQFF
TRBJ1-6 | . | . | TRBV4-1 | 16 | TGCGCCAGCAGCCCTCTACCGGGACAACATAATTCACCCCTCCACTTT | CASSPLPGQHNSPLHF
TRBJ1-1 | few | TRBD1 | TRBV7-8 | 13 | TGTGCCAGCAGCACCGGACAGGCTCTAAAAGCTTTCTTT | CASSTGQALKAFF
TRBJ2-3 | many | TRBD2 | TRBV11-1 | 15 | TGTGCCAGCAGCCGGGAAGGGACTAGAACTGATACGCAGTATTTT | CASSREGTRTDTQYF
TRBJ1-1 | few | . | TRBV5-1 | 13 | TGCGCCAGCAGCTTCAACCGGGAACCTGAAGCTTTCTTT | CASSFNREPEAFF
TRBJ1-4 | many | . | TRBV12-3/TRBV12-4 | 14 | TGTGCCAGCAGTTTAGGACAGGATAATGAAAAACTGTTTTTT | CASSLGQDNEKLFF